One T cell receptor beta chain is described in this entry. What it recognizes is unknown. This sample is part of a study of CD8 T cells in ankylosing spondylitis. Study-wide points: A TCR beta motif made of fewer than ten highly homologous variants seemed typical of ankylosing spondylitis blood. Disease-associated clonotypes exhibited CD8+ identity and were relatively infrequent in peripheral blood.

Each CDR3 protein is one row after TCRdb ran MiXCR on the 5' RACE reads. In the table there are under 130,000 distinct CDR3 sequences, 24% of which are singletons. Germline CDR1 reads MNHNS; CDR2 reads SASEGT. V shed 6 bases, J shed 3 bases, and the junction held 7 bases outside the gene matches. CDR3 length equals 15 residues. This TCR was sampled from a male donor with ankylosing spondylitis. Sample: synovial fluid, either unsorted or a sorted T cell fraction (not recorded which). The chain is built from TRBV6-1 and TRBJ2-7; 11 positions match TRBD2. The CDR3 spells CASRPQGTSGYEQYV. In nucleotides, the CDR3 is TGTGCCAGCAGACCCCAGGGGACTAGCGGCTACGAGCAGTACGTC.